One sample yielded the 27 T cell receptor beta chains listed below, sequenced in a study of T cells expressing NK-cell markers (dated by TCRdb to 2020 to 2021). The library was obtained by 5' RACE. These reads were obtained on an Illumina HiSeq 2000. TCRdb reprocessed the raw reads; every CDR3 protein sequence is a single record, and DNA is not supplied. This sample's listing comprises approximately 110,000 distinct CDR3 sequences. 18% of the sample belongs to the ten largest clones. The source material was blood T cells: a sorted CD56 or NKG2C T cell subset, CD4+ or CD8+ T cells, or bulk PBMC T cells (not recorded which). These receptors were taken from a woman between 18 and 70 years old in good health.

The J gene is TRBJ1-2, the V gene TRBV29-1; TCRdb designates TRBD1, a call that cannot be tested without DNA. This CDR3 spans 15 amino acids. Germline CDR1 and CDR2: SQVTM and ANQGSEA. This chain's CDR3 is CSVANRRGQGGGYTF. Supplemented by reference TRBV29-1 and TRBJ1-2, the full variable domain reads SAVISQKPSRDICQRGTSLTIQCQVDSQVTMMFWYRQQPGQSLTLIATANQGSEATYESGFVIDKFPISRPNLTFSTLTVSNMSPEDSSIYLCSVANRRGQGGGYTFGSGTRLTVV.

This rearrangement joins TRBV12-3 or TRBV12-4 to TRBJ2-1; TCRdb gives TRBD2 as the D gene, but with no DNA this cannot be confirmed. There are 14 residues in the CDR3. This chain's CDR3 is CASSRVGPTDEQFF.

The rearrangement uses TRBV20-1 and TRBJ2-1; TCRdb reports TRBD1, a call that lacks DNA to check it against. Germline CDR1 reads DFQATT; CDR2 reads SNEGSKA (reference sequence). This CDR3 comprises 14 residues. CDR3 protein: CSARDSPSYNEQFF.

The chain carries TRBV4-3 and TRBJ1-4; there is no DNA to check the TCRdb D call of TRBD1. CDR3 length: 16 residues. Germline CDR1 LGHNA, CDR2 YSLEER. CDR3 loop: CASSSRRALRLEKLFF.

V usage is TRBV29-1 and J usage is TRBJ2-7; without DNA, the TCRdb call of TRBD1 cannot be checked. CDR3 size: 12 residues. Germline CDR1 SQVTM, CDR2 ANQGSEA. The chain's CDR3 is CSAGGKIKEQYF.

The chain couples TRBV6-1 to TRBJ1-1; TCRdb reports TRBD1, a call that lacks DNA to check it against. Germline V gene data show CDR1 as MNHNS and CDR2 as SASEGT. This CDR3 is built from 15 residues. This CDR3 reads CASRIAGTALSLAFF.

This chain joins TRBV11-2 and TRBJ1-5; there is no DNA to check the TCRdb D call of TRBD1. The CDR3 loop spans 17 amino acids. The germline gives CDR1 SGHAT, CDR2 FQNNGV. The CDR3 reads CASSLDRGTPSNQPQHF.

The genes are TRBV7-9 and TRBJ2-7; TCRdb's D gene call, TRBD1, goes unchecked for lack of DNA. The CDR3 extends over 14 amino acids. Germline V gene sequence: CDR1 SEHNR, CDR2 FQNEAQ (reference sequence). CDR3 sequence: CASSLGIQGYEQYF.

The rearrangement uses TRBV7-9 and TRBJ1-5; TCRdb names TRBD1, which stays unverified in the absence of DNA. The CDR3 has 15 amino acids. The germline CDR1 and CDR2 sequences are SEHNR and FQNEAQ (reference sequence). CDR3 amino acids: CASRSGHGGYQPQHF. The complete variable domain, with remaining parts taken from reference TRBV7-9 and TRBJ1-5, reads DTGVSQNPRHKITKRGQNVTFRCDPISEHNRLYWYRQTLGQGPEFLTYFQNEAQLEKSRLLSDRFSAERPKGSFSTLEIQRTEQGDSAMYLCASRSGHGGYQPQHFGDGTRLSIL.

This chain connects TRBV20-1 to TRBJ2-7. Germline assignment: CDR1 DFQATT and CDR2 SNEGSKA (reference sequence). This CDR3 region has 11 residues. CDR3 sequence: CSAAPSREQYF.

The chain is built from TRBV7-3 and TRBJ2-3. The length of the CDR3 is 13 residues. CDR1 and CDR2 from the germline V gene are SGHTA and FQGTGA. This CDR3 reads CASSLNSPNTQYF.

The chain has TRBV2 and TRBJ1-3. Germline loops: CDR1 SNHLY, CDR2 FYNNEI. This CDR3 comprises 16 residues. CDR3 sequence reads: CASSEGAQILGNTIYF.

The V and J genes are TRBV20-1 and TRBJ2-6; TCRdb designates TRBD1, a call that cannot be tested without DNA. The CDR3 sequence is 18 residues long. Germline V lookup: CDR1 DFQATT, CDR2 SNEGSKA (reference sequence). The CDR3 sequence is CSAPSGGPVYSGANVLTF.

This sequence joins TRBV9 and TRBJ2-3; the TRBD2 assignment by TCRdb is unverifiable without DNA. From germline, CDR1 is SGDLS and CDR2 YYNGEE. The CDR3 is 15 amino acids. This CDR3 reads CASSVASGGADTQYF.

The chain uses TRBV2 and TRBJ1-5; TCRdb returns TRBD1, unconfirmable since there is no DNA. This CDR3 comprises 14 residues. The germline gives CDR1 SNHLY, CDR2 FYNNEI. The CDR3 reads CASSGVGGNQPQHF.

The chain carries TRBV5-5 and TRBJ2-7. Germline V gene lookup returns CDR1 SGHKS and CDR2 YYEKEE (reference sequence). This CDR3 has 13 residues. This chain's CDR3 is CASSPVNLYEQYF.

The chain joins TRBV29-1 to TRBJ1-1; there is no DNA to check the TCRdb D call of TRBD1. Germline-derived CDR1 and CDR2 are SQVTM and ANQGSEA. The length of the CDR3 is 14 residues. The CDR3 loop is CSVPTGTANTEAFF.

The chain is built from TRBV3-1 and TRBJ1-2; TCRdb's D call of TRBD1 is untestable without DNA. Per the germline V gene, CDR1 is LGHDT and CDR2 is YNNKEL (reference sequence). There are 14 residues in the CDR3. The CDR3 protein is CASSPRGGQVGYTF.

The V gene is TRBV10-2, the J gene TRBJ1-1; TCRdb proposes TRBD1, but this gene call is untestable without DNA. Germline CDR1 is WSHSY and CDR2 is SAAADI. This CDR3 comprises 14 residues. This CDR3 reads CASSEFQGSSVAFF.

The chain is built from TRBV20-1 and TRBJ1-2; TCRdb calls TRBD1, which cannot be checked without DNA. The CDR3 contains 11 residues. Germline CDR1 reads DFQATT; CDR2 reads SNEGSKA (reference sequence). CDR3 residues: CSAGGQYGYTF.

CDR3 loop: CASSSFGGRAEETQYF. The chain uses TRBV28 and TRBJ2-5; there is no DNA to check the TCRdb D call of TRBD2. Germline V CDR1 and CDR2: MDHEN, SYDVKM. The CDR3 is 16 residues long.

The chain has TRBV7-2 and TRBJ2-3; TCRdb's D call of TRBD1 is untestable without DNA. The CDR3 consists of 16 residues. The germline V gene has CDR1 SGHTA and CDR2 FQGNSA. CDR3 protein: CASSFLAGAYTDTQYF.

This chain uses TRBV20-1 with TRBJ2-3; TCRdb proposes TRBD1, but this gene call is untestable without DNA. The CDR3 has 15 residues. CDR1 is DFQATT and CDR2 is SNEGSKA in the germline V gene (reference sequence). The CDR3 sequence is CSARVAGEFTDTQYF.

The chain is built from TRBV29-1 and TRBJ2-3; the D call of TRBD2 rests on TCRdb alone, since no DNA is present to check it. In germline, CDR1 is SQVTM, CDR2 ANQGSEA. The CDR3 totals 13 residues. The CDR3 here is CSLSGEAWDTQYF.

This chain connects TRBV9 to TRBJ1-3. Germline V gene sequence: CDR1 SGDLS, CDR2 YYNGEE. This CDR3 has 15 residues. The CDR3 region is CASSVDSTSGNTIYF.

The chain employs TRBV4-3 and TRBJ2-2; lacking DNA, the TRBD1 call made by TCRdb goes unchecked. Germline loops: CDR1 LGHNA, CDR2 YSLEER. This CDR3 has 19 residues. CDR3 region: CASSQDLGGSGFDTGELFF.

This chain uses TRBV10-1 with TRBJ1-3. The CDR3 totals 13 residues. Germline V gives CDR1 WNHNN, CDR2 SYGVQD (reference sequence). The CDR3 is CASSDQIGNTIYF.